The 28 T cell receptor beta chains given below trace back to one sample, sequenced in a study of blood T cell repertoires in COVID-19. Measured with immunoSEQ multiplex PCR; TCRdb has only the in-frame clones, and not every one. The data contain roughly 330,000 clones, around 90% of them singletons. The sequenced sample was PBMCs or T cells enriched from blood (not recorded which). These receptors were taken from a man aged 25 to 40 who had recovered from COVID-19.

The chain joins TRBV3-1 (or the pseudogene TRBV3-2) to TRBJ1-4; D is ambiguous. This CDR3 is 11 amino acids long. Trimming removed 3 bases from V and 7 bases from J, with 3 bases in between. Germline V gene lookup returns CDR1 LGHDT and CDR2 YNNKEL (reference sequence). CDR3 coding DNA: TGTGCCAGCAGCCAGAGTGAAAAACTGTTTTTT. It is translated as CASSQSEKLFF.

The chain has TRBV2 and TRBJ2-7; 9 positions match TRBD2. Germline CDR1 and CDR2: SNHLY and FYNNEI. CDR3 length: 16 amino acids. The V segment lost 0 bases and the J segment 3 bases; nucleotides outside the gene matches: 6. The CDR3 DNA sequence: TGTGCCAGCAGTGAAGCGATGAGCGGGGGGTTCTACGAGCAGTACTTC. Residues: CASSEAMSGGFYEQYF.

J is TRBJ2-7 and V is TRBV29-1; D is perhaps TRBD2 (5 bases). Trimming removed 2 bases at V and 0 bases at J, with 14 bases between. This CDR3 region has 15 residues. Germline V gene sequence: CDR1 SQVTM, CDR2 ANQGSEA. CDR3 sequence (DNA): TGCAGCGTTGAAAGGCTTACGGGGAACTCCTACGAGCAGTACTTC. Encoded protein: CSVERLTGNSYEQYF.

This CDR3 reads CASSAGTRSITGELFF. The CDR3 DNA reads as TGTGCCAGCAGCGCCGGGACTAGATCAATTACCGGGGAGCTGTTTTTT. The V gene is TRBV7-2, the J gene TRBJ2-2, with 8 positions matching TRBD2. Germline CDR1 reads SGHTA; CDR2 reads FQGNSA. J lost 5 bases, V lost 5 bases, and 10 bases had no gene match. The CDR3 is 16 amino acids.

This chain connects TRBV5-6 to TRBJ1-2; D is perhaps TRBD1 (5 bases). V lost 1 base to trimming and J lost 4 bases, with 11 bases between them. The V gene's germline CDR1 is SGHDT and CDR2 YYEEEE. CDR3 length: 14 residues. The CDR3 DNA sequence: TGTGCCAGCAGCTTGAGGGGATCTATCTATGGCTACACCTTC. It translates to CASSLRGSIYGYTF.

A single count supports this clone. The chain links TRBV27 to TRBJ2-3; no definite D call. Germline V gene data show CDR1 as MNHEY and CDR2 as SMNVEV (reference sequence). V lost 3 bases to trimming and J lost 2 bases, with 9 bases between them. This CDR3 comprises 14 residues. Here the CDR3 DNA reads TGTGCCAGCAGTTTGCCCTATAACACAGATACGCAGTATTTT. Translation: CASSLPYNTDTQYF.

The chain uses TRBV27 and TRBJ2-7; tentatively, D is TRBD1 (6 bases). This CDR3 spans 13 amino acids. V was cut by 0 bases and J by 10 bases, with 13 bases left in between. Germline CDR1 is MNHEY and CDR2 is SMNVEV (reference sequence). CDR3 loop: CASSLSPGVIQYF. In nucleotides, the CDR3 is TGTGCCAGCAGTTTATCCCCAGGGGTGATTCAGTACTTC.

The V and J genes are TRBV5-1 and TRBJ1-2; D ambiguous. The CDR3 runs to 16 residues. V lost 0 bases to trimming and J lost 4 bases, with 16 bases between them. CDR1 and CDR2 from the germline V gene are SGHRS and YFSETQ. The CDR3 region has the DNA TGCGCCAGCAGCTTGGCCATTGGCAGGCAGATCTATGGCTACACCTTC. This encodes CASSLAIGRQIYGYTF.

V gene TRBV28 combines with J gene TRBJ2-3, with unresolved D. Germline V gives CDR1 MDHEN, CDR2 SYDVKM. The V end lost 1 base, the J end lost 6 bases, and 11 bases lay between the germline ends. CDR3 length: 14 residues. CDR3 sequence reads: CASSLFASVDTQYF. The CDR3 DNA reads as TGTGCCAGCAGTTTATTTGCGAGCGTGGATACGCAGTATTTT.

This sequence joins TRBV5-1 and TRBJ1-6; D ambiguous. The CDR3 sequence is 15 residues long. Germline V lookup: CDR1 SGHRS, CDR2 YFSETQ. V lost 3 bases, J lost 3 bases, and 10 bases lay in between. CDR3 sequence reads: CASSSRSDYNSPLHF. The CDR3 DNA sequence: TGCGCCAGCAGCTCGCGGTCGGACTATAATTCACCCCTCCACTTT.

This chain joins TRBV19 and TRBJ2-7; tentative D call: TRBD1 (7 bases). Germline CDR1 LNHDA, CDR2 SQIVND (reference sequence). The length of the CDR3 is 13 residues. With 3 bases removed from V and 5 bases from J, the gap between germline ends came to 11 bases. This CDR3 reads CASSMEGAHEQYF. The CDR3 DNA follows: TGTGCCAGTAGTATGGAGGGGGCCCACGAGCAGTACTTC.

This sequence joins TRBV19 and TRBJ1-5, with 9 bases that match TRBD1. Germline values: CDR1 LNHDA, CDR2 SQIVND (reference sequence). This CDR3 has 15 residues. Germline trimming cut 4 bases from V and 3 bases from J; bases unmatched to any gene: 4. The DNA of the CDR3 is TGTGCCAGTAGTACACAGGGGGCGGTCAATCAGCCCCAGCATTTT. It codes for CASSTQGAVNQPQHF.

The genes are TRBV7-6 and TRBJ2-1, with a weak D call TRBD1 (6 bases). This CDR3 comprises 13 residues. In germline, CDR1 is SGHVS, CDR2 FNYEAQ. V gave up 5 bases and J gave up 7 bases, with 12 bases separating them. CDR3 sequence: CASSQYRANEQFF. Here the CDR3 DNA reads TGTGCCAGCAGCCAATACAGGGCGAATGAGCAGTTCTTC.

Concerning this clone: Other DNA sequences of this sample code for an identical CDR3. The DNA for the CDR3 is TGCGCCAGCAGCTTATTGCAGGGGAATACCGGGGAGCTGTTTTTT. It translates to CASSLLQGNTGELFF. V and J are TRBV5-1 and TRBJ2-2; D perhaps matches TRBD1 (6 bases). Germline V CDR1 and CDR2: SGHRS, YFSETQ. Trimming removed 2 bases at V and 5 bases at J, with 13 bases between. The CDR3 loop spans 15 amino acids.

The chain recombines TRBV11-2 with TRBJ2-2; D perhaps matches TRBD2 (5 bases). The CDR3 covers 18 residues. V gave up 3 bases and J gave up 0 bases, with 17 bases separating them. CDR1 SGHAT and CDR2 FQNNGV come from the germline V gene. The CDR3 region has the DNA TGTGCCAGCAGCTTGGGTCGTTGGAGGACCCCGAACACCGGGGAGCTGTTTTTT. This gives the protein CASSLGRWRTPNTGELFF.

The chain is built from TRBV5-1 and TRBJ2-2; tentatively, D is TRBD2 (5 bases). The germline V gene encodes CDR1 SGHRS and CDR2 YFSETQ. The CDR3 has 15 amino acids. Trimming pared 3 bases from V and 5 bases from J, leaving 14 bases between. CDR3 nucleotide sequence: TGCGCCAGCAGCTCCGGGATAACCAATACCGGGGAGCTGTTTTTT. It yields the protein CASSSGITNTGELFF.

J is TRBJ1-4 and V is TRBV27, with TRBD1 as a possible D gene (5 bases). Germline-derived CDR1 and CDR2 are MNHEY and SMNVEV (reference sequence). The CDR3 runs to 17 residues. The germline V and J ends were trimmed by 1 base and 5 bases, with 17 bases remaining between them. CDR3 coding DNA: TGTGCCAGCAGTTTATTGCCCCGCGGGACCGACAATGAAAAACTGTTTTTT. Amino acid sequence: CASSLLPRGTDNEKLFF.

This sequence joins TRBV6-5 and TRBJ1-4; TRBD1 is a possible D gene (6 bases). V lost 4 bases, J lost 6 bases, and 12 bases lay in between. CDR3 length: 14 amino acids. Germline CDR1 is MNHEY and CDR2 is SVGAGI. CDR3 sequence (DNA): TGTGCCAGCAGTTCGAGGGGGGGGGATGAAAAACTGTTTTTT. Translation gives CASSSRGGDEKLFF.

The V and J genes are TRBV9 and TRBJ2-2; 8 positions match TRBD1. V dropped 2 bases and J dropped 6; count of bases not matched to a gene: 6. Per the germline V gene, CDR1 is SGDLS and CDR2 is YYNGEE. This CDR3 contains 15 residues. The CDR3 protein is CASSVGQGRAGELFF. DNA for the CDR3: TGTGCCAGCAGCGTCGGACAGGGCAGGGCCGGGGAGCTGTTTTTT. Variable domain in full (rest from reference TRBV9 and TRBJ2-2): DSGVTQTPKHLITATGQRVTLRCSPRSGDLSVYWYQQSLDQGLQFLIQYYNGEERAKGNILERFSAQQFPDLHSELNLSSLELGDSALYFCASSVGQGRAGELFFGEGSRLTVL.

This chain uses TRBV3-1 (or the pseudogene TRBV3-2) with TRBJ1-5; tentative D call: TRBD1 (5 bases). Trimming left V 4 bases short and J 5 bases short, with 15 bases between. Germline V gene lookup returns CDR1 LGHDT and CDR2 YNNKEL (reference sequence). This CDR3 comprises 15 residues. The CDR3 loop reads CASSLDGGAYQPQHF. The CDR3 DNA reads as TGTGCCAGCAGCCTGGACGGTGGGGCTTATCAGCCCCAGCATTTT.

The rearrangement links TRBV18 to TRBJ1-1, with a possible D match to TRBD1 (6 bases). In germline, CDR1 is KGHSH, CDR2 LQKENI. V was clipped by 5 bases and J by 5 bases, with 21 bases between them. This CDR3 comprises 16 residues. The chain's CDR3 is CASSSTGIGIGTEAFF. The CDR3 coding sequence is TGTGCCAGCTCATCCACAGGGATCGGGATCGGGACTGAAGCTTTCTTT. The full variable domain, completed using reference TRBV18 and TRBJ1-1, is NAGVMQNPRHLVRRRGQEARLRCSPMKGHSHVYWYRQLPEEGLKFMVYLQKENIIDESGMPKERFSAEFPKEGPSILRIQQVVRGDSAAYFCASSSTGIGIGTEAFFGQGTRLTVV.

This clone came up a few times. The chain combines TRBV7-9 with TRBJ2-2, with 8 bases lining up with TRBD2. Per the germline V gene, CDR1 is SEHNR and CDR2 is FQNEAQ (reference sequence). The junction had 11 bases not matched to a gene; V was cut back by 4 bases and J by 1 base. This CDR3 has 18 residues. The CDR3 nucleotides are TGTGCCAGCAGCTCAACCCACCCTCTAGCGGGGAACACCGGGGAGCTGTTTTTT. Amino acid sequence: CASSSTHPLAGNTGELFF.

The chain combines TRBV7-2 with TRBJ1-5; TRBD1 aligns across 10 bases. The CDR3 has 16 amino acids. Germline V gene sequence: CDR1 SGHTA, CDR2 FQGNSA. The ends lost 1 base at V and 11 bases at J; junction bases unmatched: 11. This CDR3 reads CASSLVGTGEGRAQHF. The CDR3 DNA is TGTGCCAGCAGCTTAGTTGGGACAGGGGAGGGTCGGGCCCAGCATTTT.

J is TRBJ2-3 and V is TRBV10-2; 7 bases are a match to TRBD1. The CDR3 covers 14 residues. Germline trimming cut 8 bases from V and 4 bases from J; bases unmatched to any gene: 9. CDR1 and CDR2 (germline): WSHSY, SAAADI. The CDR3 nucleotides are TGCGCCAGCTTAAACAGGGGCAGTGCAGATACGCAGTATTTT. Its translation: CASLNRGSADTQYF.

This rearrangement joins TRBV6-4 to TRBJ1-5; D call uncertain. Between the trimmed V and J ends, which lost 0 bases and 10 bases, there was a span of 10 bases. Germline V gives CDR1 MRHNA, CDR2 SNTAGT. CDR3 length: 13 amino acids. CDR3 in amino acids: CASSDSLTGPQHF. In DNA, the CDR3 is TGTGCCAGCAGTGACTCATTGACGGGTCCCCAGCATTTT.

The chain couples TRBV11-2 to TRBJ2-1; TRBD1 is a possible D gene (5 bases). The CDR3 consists of 13 residues. Looked up from germline, CDR1 is SGHAT and CDR2 is FQNNGV. The germline V and J ends were trimmed by 0 bases and 5 bases, with 5 bases remaining between them. CDR3 bases: TGTGCCAGCAGCTTAGACAGGGACAATGAGCAGTTCTTC. Its translation is CASSLDRDNEQFF.

This chain joins TRBV7-9 and TRBJ1-3; possible D gene TRBD1, 6 bases. Germline V gives CDR1 SEHNR, CDR2 FQNEAQ (reference sequence). V shed 5 bases and J shed 4 bases, with 15 bases lying between them. The length of the CDR3 is 15 residues. The CDR3 DNA follows: TGTGCCAGCAGCCCAGAAACAGGGTGGGGAAACACCATATATTTT. Protein: CASSPETGWGNTIYF.

The chain recombines TRBV5-1 with TRBJ2-3; 10 bases are a match to TRBD1. V was clipped by 4 bases and J by 2 bases; unmatched bases: 4. This CDR3 has 15 residues. Per germline, CDR1 SGHRS and CDR2 YFSETQ. The CDR3 DNA follows: TGCGCCAGCAGCAGACAGGGGGCAAACACAGATACGCAGTATTTT. Amino acid sequence: CASSRQGANTDTQYF.